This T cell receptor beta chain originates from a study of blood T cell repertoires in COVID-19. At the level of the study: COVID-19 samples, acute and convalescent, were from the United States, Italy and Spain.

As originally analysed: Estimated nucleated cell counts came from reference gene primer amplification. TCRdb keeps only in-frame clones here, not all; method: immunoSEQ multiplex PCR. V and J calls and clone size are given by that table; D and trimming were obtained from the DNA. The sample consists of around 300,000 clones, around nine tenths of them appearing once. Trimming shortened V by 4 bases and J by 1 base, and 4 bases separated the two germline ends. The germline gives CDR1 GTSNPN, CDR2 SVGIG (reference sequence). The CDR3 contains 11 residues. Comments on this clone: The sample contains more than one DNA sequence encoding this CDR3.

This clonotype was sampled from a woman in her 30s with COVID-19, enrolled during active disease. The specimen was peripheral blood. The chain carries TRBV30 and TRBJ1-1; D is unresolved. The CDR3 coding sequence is TGTGCCTGGAACAGGAACACTGAAGCTTTCTTT. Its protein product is CAWNRNTEAFF.